Presented here are 17 T cell receptor beta chains from one specimen sequenced in a study of long-term antiretroviral therapy in people with HIV. Survey-level resolution applied to immunoSEQ assay v3.0. Here immunoSEQ multiplex PCR was the method, and the copy in TCRdb shows in-frame clones only, minus some. In the table there are over 10,000 clones, 60% to 80% of which are singletons. This specimen was unsorted PBMCs, taken 0.8 years before starting antiretroviral therapy. The receptors come from a woman aged 40 to 50 with HIV.

The chain carries TRBV6-5 and TRBJ2-3, with D perhaps matching TRBD2 (5 bases). This CDR3 is 15 amino acids long. Trimming cost V 5 bases and J 0 bases, with 12 bases left between them. Per germline, CDR1 MNHEY and CDR2 SVGAGI. CDR3 DNA sequence: TGTGCCAGCAGTCGCTCCACTAGAAGCACAGATACGCAGTATTTT. Translation gives CASSRSTRSTDTQYF.

This chain connects TRBV15 to TRBJ2-7; tentatively, D is TRBD1 or TRBD2 (6 bases each). CDR1 and CDR2 (germline): LNHNV, YYDKDF (reference sequence). The V gene lost 5 bases and the J gene lost 5 bases, with 16 bases spanning the gap. The CDR3 extends over 14 amino acids. The CDR3 sequence: CATSPGARADEQYF. In DNA form, the CDR3 reads TGTGCCACCAGCCCGGGGGCTAGGGCGGACGAGCAGTACTTC.

The rearrangement joins TRBV29-1 to TRBJ2-2, with TRBD2 identical over 13 bases. With V trimmed by 6 bases and J by 4 bases, 11 bases remained unmatched. The CDR3 totals 17 residues. Germline CDR1 SQVTM, CDR2 ANQGSEA. The CDR3 region has the DNA TGCAGCGTCGCACCCCGACTAGCGGGAGGCCGCACCGGGGAGCTGTTTTTT. This translates into CSVAPRLAGGRTGELFF.

This clone was counted once. J is TRBJ1-2 and V is TRBV5-6; the D is unclear. CDR1 and CDR2 from the germline V gene are SGHDT and YYEEEE. CDR3 size: 13 residues. Trimming took off 4 bases at V and 3 bases at J, with 10 bases between the two ends. CDR3 nucleotides: TGTGCCAGCAGCCCGCAGCCAGACTATGGCTACACCTTC. This codes for CASSPQPDYGYTF.

The CDR3 DNA reads as TGTGCCAGCAGCTTCGGACTAGCGAACTCCTACGAGCAGTACTTC. Protein sequence: CASSFGLANSYEQYF. This rearrangement joins TRBV5-5 to TRBJ2-7; 9 bases match TRBD2. The CDR3 spans 15 residues. Losses at the gene ends were 2 bases for V and 0 bases for J; bases not matched to a gene: 3. Germline values: CDR1 SGHKS, CDR2 YYEKEE (reference sequence).

The CDR3 spells CASSPPASAAYEQYF. The CDR3 nucleotides read TGTGCCAGCTCACCACCGGCTAGCGCCGCCTACGAGCAGTACTTC. This sequence joins TRBV18 and TRBJ2-7; maybe TRBD2 (6 bases). The length of the CDR3 is 15 residues. Trimming shortened V by 0 bases and J by 2 bases, and 11 bases separated the two germline ends. Germline CDR1 KGHSH, CDR2 LQKENI.

The V and J genes are TRBV5-1 and TRBJ2-6; possibly TRBD1 for D (6 bases). V lost 4 bases and J lost 2, with 10 bases in between. This CDR3 spans 15 amino acids. The V gene's germline CDR1 is SGHRS and CDR2 YFSETQ. The CDR3, as DNA: TGCGCCAGCAGCCCCGGGACAACTGGGGCCAACGTCCTGACTTTC. Translated: CASSPGTTGANVLTF.

CDR3: CASSSRDLNGVAYTEAFF. CDR3 DNA sequence: TGTGCCAGCAGCTCCCGGGACCTCAACGGGGTAGCGTACACTGAAGCTTTCTTT. The J gene is TRBJ1-1, the V gene TRBV7-9; a weak D match, TRBD1 (5 bases). Looked up from germline, CDR1 is SEHNR and CDR2 is FQNEAQ (reference sequence). Deletions cut 4 bases from V and 3 bases from J, with 24 bases between. This CDR3 spans 18 amino acids.

The V and J genes are TRBV18 and TRBJ1-5; D call uncertain. The germline V gene has CDR1 KGHSH and CDR2 LQKENI. The length of the CDR3 is 15 residues. V gave up 3 bases and J gave up 4 bases, with 13 bases separating them. The CDR3 coding sequence is TGTGCCAGCTCACCTCAAGGCACTCTTAATCAGCCCCAGCATTTT. It translates to CASSPQGTLNQPQHF. Full variable domain (remainder filled in from reference TRBV18 and TRBJ1-5): NAGVMQNPRHLVRRRGQEARLRCSPMKGHSHVYWYRQLPEEGLKFMVYLQKENIIDESGMPKERFSAEFPKEGPSILRIQQVVRGDSAAYFCASSPQGTLNQPQHFGDGTRLSIL.

The rearrangement links TRBV7-9 to TRBJ2-5; TRBD2 agrees at 11 bases. Germline CDR1 and CDR2: SEHNR and FQNEAQ (reference sequence). With 5 bases clipped from V and 1 base from J, the junction kept 6 bases outside the gene matches. This CDR3 contains 16 residues. Written as DNA, the CDR3 is TGTGCCAGCAGCCCCGGGACTAGCGGTTTCCAAGAGACCCAGTACTTC. Its translation: CASSPGTSGFQETQYF.

This chain connects TRBV6-4 to TRBJ1-1; TRBD1 aligns across 7 bases. The CDR3 is 14 residues long. V lost 6 bases, J lost 4 bases, and 8 bases stayed unmatched. Germline V CDR1 and CDR2: MRHNA, SNTAGT. The CDR3 sequence is CASRDTDRATEAFF. Written as DNA, the CDR3 is TGTGCCAGCAGGGACACCGACAGGGCCACTGAAGCTTTCTTT.

The chain employs TRBV18 and TRBJ2-3; 9 bases fit TRBD1. J was trimmed by 5 bases and V by 0 bases; bases with no gene match: 9. The CDR3 consists of 17 residues. The V gene's germline CDR1 is KGHSH and CDR2 LQKENI. CDR3: CASSPPATGGGGDTQYF. The CDR3 DNA reads as TGTGCCAGCTCACCACCCGCAACAGGGGGCGGGGGAGATACGCAGTATTTT. The full variable domain, its missing parts supplied by reference TRBV18 and TRBJ2-3, is NAGVMQNPRHLVRRRGQEARLRCSPMKGHSHVYWYRQLPEEGLKFMVYLQKENIIDESGMPKERFSAEFPKEGPSILRIQQVVRGDSAAYFCASSPPATGGGGDTQYFGPGTRLTVL.

V gene TRBV7-7 combines with J gene TRBJ2-5, with TRBD1 matching 12 bases. J was trimmed by 5 bases and V by 5 bases; bases with no gene match: 6. In germline, CDR1 is SSHAT, CDR2 FNYEAQ (reference sequence). CDR3 length: 15 amino acids. The CDR3 coding sequence is TGTGCCAGCAGCCATCCGGGACAGGGGGCCGAGACCCAGTACTTC. Amino acids: CASSHPGQGAETQYF.

The rearrangement joins TRBV28 to TRBJ1-2; a possible D gene is TRBD1 (5 bases). Germline CDR1 is MDHEN and CDR2 is SYDVKM. V was shortened by 9 bases and J by 0 bases, with 11 bases between the two germline ends. The CDR3 has 13 residues. Here the CDR3 DNA reads TGTGCCAGTGACAGCCCCGCTAACTATGGCTACACCTTC. This codes for CASDSPANYGYTF.

The V and J genes are TRBV5-8 and TRBJ2-5, with 10 bases identical to TRBD1. The V and J ends lost 0 bases and 5 bases, in that order; junction bases with no gene match: 4. The CDR3 contains 15 residues. The germline V gene encodes CDR1 SGHTS and CDR2 YDEGEE. In DNA, the CDR3 is TGTGCCAGCAGCTTGGGGGGACAGGGGAAGGAGACCCAGTACTTC. Its protein product is CASSLGGQGKETQYF.

The chain carries TRBV2 and TRBJ2-2, with TRBD2 identical over 9 bases. This CDR3 spans 16 amino acids. In germline, CDR1 is SNHLY, CDR2 FYNNEI. The V gene end was trimmed by 11 bases and the J gene end by 0 bases; junction bases not matched to a gene: 10. The CDR3 DNA follows: TGTGCCTTCCCGGGCCGACTAGCGGCGAACACCGGGGAGCTGTTTTTT. Its protein product is CAFPGRLAANTGELFF.

This chain joins TRBV7-9 and TRBJ2-3; perhaps TRBD2 as D (6 bases). Germline V CDR1 and CDR2: SEHNR, FQNEAQ (reference sequence). The CDR3 runs to 13 residues. V was cut by 10 bases and J by 0 bases, with 11 bases left in between. CDR3 bases: TGTGCCAACAAAGGGACTAGCACAGATACGCAGTATTTT. The encoded protein is CANKGTSTDTQYF.